The 9 T cell receptor beta chains given below trace back to one sample, sequenced in a study of T cell repertoires in cytomegalovirus infection. Using its own MiXCR run on the reads, TCRdb lists one record per CDR3 protein. Altogether about 500,000 distinct CDR3 sequences are present, 33% being singletons, with the ten largest covering about 17%. Antigens of these TCRs are unknown. The sample was cultured PBMCs, taken from culture after CMV antigen stimulation. These receptors all come from a human donor in good health (CMV status not recorded). Some clones in this sample may be carry-over from other donors' samples.

The chain employs TRBV7-3 and TRBJ2-1, with no clear D. The CDR3 loop spans 14 amino acids. CDR1 and CDR2 from the germline V gene are SGHTA and FQGTGA. Trimming pared 5 bases from V and 0 bases from J, leaving 8 bases between. CDR3 nucleotide sequence: TGTGCCAGCAGCCCCAGTCGCTCCTACAATGAGCAGTTCTTC. This gives the protein CASSPSRSYNEQFF. Full variable domain (missing parts from reference TRBV7-3 and TRBJ2-1): GAGVSQTPSNKVTEKGKYVELRCDPISGHTALYWYRQSLGQGPEFLIYFQGTGAADDSGLPNDRFFAVRPEGSVSTLKIQRTERGDSAVYLCASSPSRSYNEQFFGPGTRLTVL.

V gene TRBV20-1 combines with J gene TRBJ2-3; D is unresolved. The V gene lost 6 bases and the J gene lost 2 bases, with 6 bases spanning the gap. The CDR3 is 11 residues long. Germline CDR1 DFQATT, CDR2 SNEGSKA (reference sequence). CDR3 loop: CSAAHTDTQYF. CDR3 in DNA: TGCAGTGCCGCCCACACAGATACGCAGTATTTT.

This clonotype was counted between two and nine times. The chain joins TRBV6-2 or TRBV6-3 to TRBJ1-1; tentatively, D is TRBD1 (6 bases). Germline V lookup: CDR1 MNHEY, CDR2 SVGEGT. The V and J ends lost 7 bases and 4 bases respectively, with 19 bases between them. The CDR3 covers 15 residues. The CDR3 sequence: CASMGAHKGGTEAFF. The CDR3 DNA is TGTGCCAGCATGGGGGCGCATAAGGGAGGCACTGAAGCTTTCTTT.

The rearrangement joins TRBV4-3 to TRBJ1-5; D remains ambiguous. The CDR3 has 15 residues. CDR1 and CDR2 (germline): LGHNA, YSLEER. Trimming left V 0 bases short and J 4 bases short, with 10 bases between. CDR3 nucleotide sequence: TGCGCCAGCAGCCAAGATGGTGAGGAAAATCAGCCCCAGCATTTT. This codes for CASSQDGEENQPQHF.

The CDR3 bases are TGCGCCAGCAGTGAGGAGGGGGACTATGGCTACACCTTC. Protein product: CASSEEGDYGYTF. This chain uses TRBV10-1 with TRBJ1-2, with TRBD1 as a possible D gene (6 bases). CDR1 WNHNN and CDR2 SYGVQD come from the germline V gene (reference sequence). Trimming took 2 bases from V and 3 from J, leaving 7 bases between them. This CDR3 is 13 amino acids long.

Details on this clonotype: A junction boundary mismatches the germline segment, possibly from a read error. The chain employs TRBV6-1 and TRBJ2-2; tentative D call: TRBD2 (6 bases). The CDR3 length is 16 residues. The germline V gene has CDR1 MNHNS and CDR2 SASEGT. The CDR3 DNA sequence: TGTGCCAGCAGTGAACGGCCGGGAGCTAACACCGCGGAGCTGTTTTTT. Encoded protein: CASSERPGANTAELFF.

The chain combines TRBV7-3 with TRBJ2-2; the D is unclear. Germline V gene data show CDR1 as SGHTA and CDR2 as FQGTGA. With 5 bases removed from V and 6 bases from J, the gap between germline ends came to 19 bases. The CDR3 loop spans 16 amino acids. CDR3 nucleotide sequence: TGTGCCAGCAGCCCGGCCGGATTTAAAGGAGCCGGGGAGCTGTTTTTT. Its translation: CASSPAGFKGAGELFF. The variable domain in full, completed from reference TRBV7-3 and TRBJ2-2, reads GAGVSQTPSNKVTEKGKYVELRCDPISGHTALYWYRQSLGQGPEFLIYFQGTGAADDSGLPNDRFFAVRPEGSVSTLKIQRTERGDSAVYLCASSPAGFKGAGELFFGEGSRLTVL.

This chain links TRBV20-1 with TRBJ1-3; D is undetermined. The CDR3 length is 15 residues. Germline CDR1 and CDR2: DFQATT and SNEGSKA (reference sequence). V lost 0 bases and J lost 0, with 9 bases in between. CDR3 DNA sequence: TGCAGTGCTAGAGATAACAGTATCTCTGGAAACACCATATATTTT. Encoded protein: CSARDNSISGNTIYF.

V is TRBV6-6 and J is TRBJ1-5; D not certain. CDR3 length: 12 amino acids. CDR1 and CDR2 (germline): MNHNY, SVGAGI (reference sequence). The V and J ends lost 2 bases and 5 bases respectively, with 4 bases between them. CDR3 loop: CASSYGDQPQHF. The CDR3 DNA follows: TGTGCCAGCAGTTACGGGGATCAGCCCCAGCATTTT.